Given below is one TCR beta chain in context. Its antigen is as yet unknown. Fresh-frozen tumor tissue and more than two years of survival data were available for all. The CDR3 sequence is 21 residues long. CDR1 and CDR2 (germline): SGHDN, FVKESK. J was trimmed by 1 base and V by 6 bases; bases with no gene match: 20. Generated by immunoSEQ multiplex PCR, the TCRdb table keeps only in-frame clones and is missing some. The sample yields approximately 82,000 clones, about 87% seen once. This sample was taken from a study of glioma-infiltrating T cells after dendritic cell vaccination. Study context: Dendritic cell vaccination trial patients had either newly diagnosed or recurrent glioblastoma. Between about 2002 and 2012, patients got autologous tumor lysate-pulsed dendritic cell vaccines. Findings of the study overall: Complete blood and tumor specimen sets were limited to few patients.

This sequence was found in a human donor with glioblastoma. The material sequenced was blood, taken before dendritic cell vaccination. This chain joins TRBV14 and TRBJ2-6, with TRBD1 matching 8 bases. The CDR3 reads CASSRTPAAGGYLSGANVLTF. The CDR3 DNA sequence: TGTGCCAGCAGTCGGACCCCAGCGGCAGGGGGCTATTTGTCTGGGGCCAACGTCCTGACTTTC.